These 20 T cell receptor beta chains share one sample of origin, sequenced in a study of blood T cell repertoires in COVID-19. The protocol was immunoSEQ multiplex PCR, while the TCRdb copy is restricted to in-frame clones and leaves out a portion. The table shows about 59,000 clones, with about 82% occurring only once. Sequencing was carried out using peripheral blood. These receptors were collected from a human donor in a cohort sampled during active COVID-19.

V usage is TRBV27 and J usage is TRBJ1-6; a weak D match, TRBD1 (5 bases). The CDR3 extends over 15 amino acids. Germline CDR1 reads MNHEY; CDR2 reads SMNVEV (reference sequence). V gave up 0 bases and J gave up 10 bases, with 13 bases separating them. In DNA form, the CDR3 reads TGTGCCAGCAGTTTATCCCCGCAGGGAAAGTCACCCCTCCACTTT. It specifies CASSLSPQGKSPLHF.

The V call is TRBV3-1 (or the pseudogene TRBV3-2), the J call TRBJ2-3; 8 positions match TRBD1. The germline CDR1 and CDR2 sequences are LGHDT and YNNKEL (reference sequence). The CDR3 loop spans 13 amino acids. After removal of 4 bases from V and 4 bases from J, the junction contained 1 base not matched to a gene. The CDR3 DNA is TGTGCCAGCAGCCCAGGGGGCGCAGATACGCAGTATTTT. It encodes CASSPGGADTQYF.

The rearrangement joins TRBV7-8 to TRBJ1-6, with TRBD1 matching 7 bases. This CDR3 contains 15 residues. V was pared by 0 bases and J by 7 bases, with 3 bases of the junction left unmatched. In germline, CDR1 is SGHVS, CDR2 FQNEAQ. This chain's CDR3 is CASSLAGTENSPLHF. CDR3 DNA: TGTGCCAGCAGCTTAGCAGGGACAGAGAATTCACCCCTCCACTTT.

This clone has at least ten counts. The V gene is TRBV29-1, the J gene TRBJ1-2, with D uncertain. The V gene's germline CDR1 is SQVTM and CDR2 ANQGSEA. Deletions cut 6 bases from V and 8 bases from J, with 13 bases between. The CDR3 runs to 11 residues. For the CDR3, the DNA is TGCAGCGTCTATTCAGCGGAGGGCTACACCTTC. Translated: CSVYSAEGYTF.

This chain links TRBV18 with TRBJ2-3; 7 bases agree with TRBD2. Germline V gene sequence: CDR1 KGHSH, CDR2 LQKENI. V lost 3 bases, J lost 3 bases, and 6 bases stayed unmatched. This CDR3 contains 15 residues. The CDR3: CASSPAGVGTDTQYF. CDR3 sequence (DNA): TGTGCCAGCTCACCGGCGGGGGTGGGGACAGATACGCAGTATTTT.

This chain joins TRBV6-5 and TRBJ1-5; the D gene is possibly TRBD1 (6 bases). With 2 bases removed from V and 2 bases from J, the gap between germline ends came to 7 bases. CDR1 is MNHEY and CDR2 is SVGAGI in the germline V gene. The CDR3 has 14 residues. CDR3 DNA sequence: TGTGCCAGCAGTTACGACAGGCGCAATCAGCCCCAGCATTTT. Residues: CASSYDRRNQPQHF.

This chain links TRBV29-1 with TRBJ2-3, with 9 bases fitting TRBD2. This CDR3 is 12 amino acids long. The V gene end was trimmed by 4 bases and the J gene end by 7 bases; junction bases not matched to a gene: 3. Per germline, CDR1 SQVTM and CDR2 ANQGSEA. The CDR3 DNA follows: TGCAGCGTTGGACTAGCGGTGAATACGCAGTATTTT. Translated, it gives CSVGLAVNTQYF.

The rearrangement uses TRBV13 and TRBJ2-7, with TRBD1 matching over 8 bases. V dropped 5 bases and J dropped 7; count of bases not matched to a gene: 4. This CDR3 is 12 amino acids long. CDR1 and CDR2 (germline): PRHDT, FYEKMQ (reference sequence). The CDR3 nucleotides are TGTGCCAGCAGCACACGGACAGGGGAGCAGTACTTC. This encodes CASSTRTGEQYF.

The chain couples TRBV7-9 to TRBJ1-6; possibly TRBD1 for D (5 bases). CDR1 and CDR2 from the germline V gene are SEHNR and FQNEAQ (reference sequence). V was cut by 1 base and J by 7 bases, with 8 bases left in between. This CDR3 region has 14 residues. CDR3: CASSLGQPNSPLHF. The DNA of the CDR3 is TGTGCCAGCAGCTTAGGACAGCCGAATTCACCCCTCCACTTT.

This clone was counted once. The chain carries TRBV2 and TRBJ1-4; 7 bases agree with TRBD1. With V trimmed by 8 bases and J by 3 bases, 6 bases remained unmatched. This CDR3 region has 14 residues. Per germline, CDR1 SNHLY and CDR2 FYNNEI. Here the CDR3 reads CASAGGQSNEKLFF. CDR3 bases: TGTGCCAGCGCAGGGGGGCAATCTAATGAAAAACTGTTTTTT.

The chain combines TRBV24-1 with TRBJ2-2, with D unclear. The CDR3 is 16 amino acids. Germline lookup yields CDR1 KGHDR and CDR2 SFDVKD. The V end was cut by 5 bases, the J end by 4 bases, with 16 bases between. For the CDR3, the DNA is TGTGCCACCAGTGCCGGGTCCGGCACCGGCACCGGGGAGCTGTTTTTT. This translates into CATSAGSGTGTGELFF.

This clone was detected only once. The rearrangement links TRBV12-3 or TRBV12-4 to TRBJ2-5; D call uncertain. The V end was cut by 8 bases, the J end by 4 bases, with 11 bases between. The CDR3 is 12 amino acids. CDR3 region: CASAEVSETQYF. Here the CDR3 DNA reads TGTGCCAGCGCTGAGGTGTCAGAGACCCAGTACTTC.

CDR3 sequence (DNA): TGTGCCAGCAGCTTTGGGGATAGCGGGGGGGCGCAGACCCAGTACTTC. This gives the protein CASSFGDSGGAQTQYF. The rearrangement links TRBV11-3 to TRBJ2-5, with 11 bases identical to TRBD2. Germline CDR1 SGHNT, CDR2 YENEEA. Germline trimming cut 3 bases from V and 6 bases from J; bases unmatched to any gene: 9. This CDR3 is 16 amino acids long.

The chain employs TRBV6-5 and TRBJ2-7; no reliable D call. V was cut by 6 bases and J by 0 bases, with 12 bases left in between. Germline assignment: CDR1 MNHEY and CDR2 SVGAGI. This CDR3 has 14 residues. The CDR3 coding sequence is TGTGCCAGCAGAGACGATCTAGACTCCTACGAGCAGTACTTC. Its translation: CASRDDLDSYEQYF.

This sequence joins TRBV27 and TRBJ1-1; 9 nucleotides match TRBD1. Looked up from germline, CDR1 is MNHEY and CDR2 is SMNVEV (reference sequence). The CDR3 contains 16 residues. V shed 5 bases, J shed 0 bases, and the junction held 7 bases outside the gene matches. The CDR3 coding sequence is TGTGCCAGCAGTCGGGGACAGGGTTTGGTGAACACTGAAGCTTTCTTT. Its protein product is CASSRGQGLVNTEAFF.

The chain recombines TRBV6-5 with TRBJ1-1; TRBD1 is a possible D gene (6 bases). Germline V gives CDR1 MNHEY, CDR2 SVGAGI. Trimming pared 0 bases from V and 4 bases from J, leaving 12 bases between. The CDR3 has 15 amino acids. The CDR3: CASSYSGRGSTEAFF. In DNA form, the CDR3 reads TGTGCCAGCAGTTACTCGGGCAGGGGCAGCACTGAAGCTTTCTTT.

The CDR3 reads CASRFAGNTIYF. CDR3 DNA: TGTGCCAGCAGATTCGCTGGAAACACCATATATTTT. This sequence joins TRBV7-2 and TRBJ1-3; unclear D gene. V dropped 6 bases and J dropped 2 bases, with 5 bases sitting between them. Germline CDR1 is SGHTA and CDR2 is FQGNSA. The CDR3 sequence is 12 residues long.

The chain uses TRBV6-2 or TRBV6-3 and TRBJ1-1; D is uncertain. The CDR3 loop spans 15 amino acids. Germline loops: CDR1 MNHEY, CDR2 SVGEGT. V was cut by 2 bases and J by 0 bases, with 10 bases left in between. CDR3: CASSYGAHMNTEAFF. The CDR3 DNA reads TGTGCCAGCAGTTACGGAGCTCACATGAACACTGAAGCTTTCTTT.

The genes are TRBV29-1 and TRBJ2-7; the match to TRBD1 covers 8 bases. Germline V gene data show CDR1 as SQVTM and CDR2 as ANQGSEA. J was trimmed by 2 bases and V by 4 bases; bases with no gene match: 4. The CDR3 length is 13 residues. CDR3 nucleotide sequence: TGCAGCGTTGCCGGACAGGGTGCCTACGAGCAGTACTTC. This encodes CSVAGQGAYEQYF.

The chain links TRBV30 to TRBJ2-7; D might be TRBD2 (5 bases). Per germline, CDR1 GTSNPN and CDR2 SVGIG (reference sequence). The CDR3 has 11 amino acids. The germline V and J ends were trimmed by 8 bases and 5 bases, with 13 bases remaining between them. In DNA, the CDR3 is TGTGCCAGTGCGGGTAGCCACGAGCAGTACTTC. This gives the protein CASAGSHEQYF.